Listed below are T cell receptor beta chains from one sample, sequenced in a study of OX40 agonist ivuxolimab in advanced cancers. Only in-frame clones appear in the TCRdb table, and some are missing; sequencing was by immunoSEQ multiplex PCR. The data hold 80,000 or so clones, with over 85% observed a single time. Source: CD4+ or CD8+ T cells sorted from blood, taken in a trial of the OX40 agonist ivuxolimab. The receptors originated from an adult with an advanced solid tumor such as melanoma, head and neck, liver or kidney cancer. Both conserved end residues are part of each CDR3. The order of the fields is J gene, clone size, V gene, D gene, CDR3 protein, CDR3 DNA. A D gene is named only where the DNA matches it firmly. Expanded clones get a size class; other rows say once, few or many, or leave the size out.

>TRBJ2-3|.|TRBV7-2|.
CASSAPSTQYF
TGTGCCAGCAGCGCCCCTAGCACGCAGTATTTT
>TRBJ1-2|.|TRBV5-4|TRBD1
CASSLGGQGGSYGYTF
TGTGCCAGCAGCTTGGGAGGACAGGGGGGAAGCTATGGCTACACCTTC
>TRBJ1-3|.|TRBV2|.
CASSEWNSGNTIYF
TGTGCCAGCAGTGAATGGAACTCTGGAAACACCATATATTTT
>TRBJ1-4|.|TRBV7-2|.
CASSVNIATNEKLFF
TGTGCCAGCAGCGTCAACATCGCAACTAATGAAAAACTGTTTTTT
>TRBJ2-5|.|TRBV2|.
CASRYQETQYF
TGTGCCAGCCGTTACCAAGAGACCCAGTACTTC
>TRBJ1-6|.|TRBV5-6|.
CASSLLGVNNSPLHF
TGTGCCAGCAGCTTGTTAGGGGTAAACAATTCACCCCTCCACTTT
>TRBJ2-5|.|TRBV6-6|.
CASSHTGIRGETQYF
TGTGCCAGCAGTCATACAGGGATCCGTGGGGAGACCCAGTACTTC
>TRBJ1-3|.|TRBV7-9|.
CASSLVLGNTIYF
TGTGCCAGCAGCTTAGTTTTGGGAAACACCATATATTTT
>TRBJ2-3|.|TRBV5-1|.
CASSLGSPSRDTQYF
TGCGCCAGCAGCTTGGGTTCTCCTAGCAGGGATACGCAGTATTTT
>TRBJ2-3|.|TRBV5-6|TRBD2
CASSSRLAGGPTDTQYF
TGTGCCAGCAGCTCTCGACTAGCGGGGGGCCCCACAGATACGCAGTATTTT
>TRBJ2-7|.|TRBV25-1|.
CASSESWAGDFGEQYF
TGTGCCAGCAGTGAATCTTGGGCAGGGGATTTTGGGGAGCAGTACTTC
>TRBJ2-7|.|TRBV28|.
CASSTGSSVYEQYF
TGTGCCAGCAGCACCGGGAGTTCGGTCTACGAGCAGTACTTC
>TRBJ2-5|.|TRBV11-3|TRBD1
CASSLKQGAGETQYF
TGTGCCAGCAGCCTCAAACAGGGGGCAGGGGAGACCCAGTACTTC
>TRBJ1-2|few|TRBV28|.
CASTLPRGGVGGYTF
TGTGCCAGCACCCTCCCCCGGGGGGGTGTAGGCGGCTACACCTTC
>TRBJ2-6|.|TRBV15|.
CATSDPSSANVLTF
TGTGCCACCAGCGATCCTAGTTCGGCCAACGTCCTGACTTTC
>TRBJ1-5|.|TRBV10-3|.
CAISDEVVGSQPQHF
TGTGCCATCAGTGACGAGGTTGTGGGAAGTCAGCCCCAGCATTTT
>TRBJ1-5|once|TRBV5-5|.
CASSLSLSNQPQHF
TGTGCCAGCAGCCTCTCTTTGAGCAATCAGCCCCAGCATTTT
>TRBJ1-4|.|TRBV7-2|.
CASSQVGANEKLFF
TGTGCCAGCAGCCAAGTTGGGGCTAATGAAAAACTGTTTTTT
>TRBJ1-2|.|TRBV14|.
CASSPTALGDYTF
TGTGCCAGCAGCCCGACAGCTCTCGGGGACTACACCTTC
>TRBJ2-5|.|TRBV15|TRBD2
CATSTGTSGGTQETQYF
TGTGCCACCAGTACCGGGACTAGCGGGGGAACCCAAGAGACCCAGTACTTC
>TRBJ2-2|once|TRBV30|.
CAWNQGGYTGELFF
TGTGCCTGGAACCAGGGGGGGTACACCGGGGAGCTGTTTTTT
>TRBJ2-5|.|TRBV7-2|.
CASSYSTGQETQYF
TGTGCCAGCAGCTACTCCACTGGTCAAGAGACCCAGTACTTC
>TRBJ1-6|.|TRBV28|.
CASSSGGSYNSPLHF
TGTGCCAGCAGTTCTGGGGGCTCCTATAATTCACCCCTCCACTTT
>TRBJ2-5|.|TRBV6-1|TRBD1
CASSEGTGGGETQYF
TGTGCCAGCAGTGAGGGGACAGGGGGCGGAGAGACCCAGTACTTC
>TRBJ2-5|.|TRBV7-7|TRBD2
CASSSSGGPQETQYF
TGTGCCAGCAGTTCTAGCGGGGGGCCCCAAGAGACCCAGTACTTC
>TRBJ1-2|.|TRBV30|.
CAWSVWGIHGDHGYTF
TGTGCCTGGAGTGTATGGGGGATACACGGGGATCATGGCTACACCTTC
>TRBJ2-1|.|TRBV5-4|.
CASSHWDQAEQFF
TGTGCCAGCAGCCATTGGGACCAAGCTGAGCAGTTCTTC
>TRBJ1-1|.|TRBV4-1|.
CASSFGAGGLGEAFF
TGCGCCAGCAGCTTCGGGGCGGGGGGCTTGGGTGAAGCTTTCTTT
>TRBJ1-5|once|TRBV7-2|.
CASSFSLTVQPQHF
TGTGCCAGCAGCTTTAGTTTGACTGTCCAGCCCCAGCATTTT
>TRBJ2-3|.|TRBV7-2|TRBD2
CASSFTSGGTDTQYF
TGTGCCAGCAGCTTTACTAGCGGGGGCACAGATACGCAGTATTTT
>TRBJ2-1|.|TRBV14|.
CASSQESLVGYRHEQFF
TGTGCCAGCAGCCAAGAATCCCTAGTTGGGTATCGGCATGAGCAGTTCTTC
>TRBJ2-1|once|TRBV7-8|.
CASSNGGVREQFF
TGTGCCAGCAGCAACGGGGGCGTTCGTGAGCAGTTCTTC
>TRBJ2-3|.|TRBV27|.
CASRNVGTDTQYF
TGTGCCAGCAGAAATGTGGGCACAGATACGCAGTATTTT
>TRBJ2-5|.|TRBV9|.
CASSGVRVETQYF
TGTGCCAGCAGCGGAGTCAGGGTTGAGACCCAGTACTTC
>TRBJ2-7|.|TRBV2|.
CATAADDFIPWF
TGTGCCACAGCAGCAGATGATTTTATTCCCTGGTTC
>TRBJ2-1|.|TRBV10-3|TRBD2
CAISREGPSYNEQFF
TGTGCCATCAGTAGGGAGGGGCCCTCCTACAATGAGCAGTTCTTC
>TRBJ1-1|.|TRBV5-1|.
CASSLIGVSLNTEAFF
TGCGCCAGCAGCTTGATCGGGGTTAGTTTAAACACTGAAGCTTTCTTT
>TRBJ1-3|.|TRBV4-1|TRBD1
CASSQVTQGRPGNTIYF
TGCGCCAGCAGCCAAGTCACACAGGGGCGACCTGGAAACACCATATATTTT
>TRBJ2-3|.|TRBV7-9|.
CASSGGLSTDTQYF
TGTGCCAGCAGCGGGGGCCTTAGCACAGATACGCAGTATTTT
>TRBJ1-6|.|TRBV30|.
CAGSGGASPLHF
TGTGCAGGTAGCGGAGGGGCTTCACCCCTCCACTTT
>TRBJ1-2|.|TRBV6-5|TRBD1
CASSYRGTAPRGGYTF
TGTGCCAGCAGTTACAGAGGGACAGCACCACGGGGTGGCTACACCTTC
>TRBJ2-1|.|TRBV7-3|.
CASSLNNPTVSYNEQFF
TGTGCCAGCAGCTTAAACAACCCGACAGTCTCCTACAATGAGCAGTTCTTC
>TRBJ1-4|.|TRBV6-5|.
CASSYSGTAPNEKLFF
TGTGCCAGCAGTTACTCGGGGACCGCTCCTAATGAAAAACTGTTTTTT